This T cell receptor beta chain was found in a study of glioma-infiltrating T cells. Study in general: Presurgical dexamethasone in glioma patients lasted six or fewer days.

V lost 1 base, J lost 1 base, and 11 bases lay in between. There are 15 residues in the CDR3. The germline CDR1 and CDR2 sequences are MGHRA and YSYEKL. Using RNA template, CDR3s of TCR alpha and beta were amplified with iRepertoire arm-PCR. A single record per CDR3 protein comes from TCRdb applying MiXCR to the multiplex PCR reads. Among roughly 350,000 distinct CDR3 sequences listed, 41% were seen once. The TCR was taken from a human donor with low-grade glioma or glioblastoma, undergoing nonglioma brain surgery, or in good health (not recorded which). This chain uses TRBV4-1 with TRBJ2-7, with D unclear. Sequences were obtained from glioma tissue, nonneoplastic brain tissue, or PBMCs (not recorded which). The CDR3 region has the DNA TGCGCCAGCAGCCAAGCCCCCGGGTTTTCCTACGAGCAGTACTTC. Translating it yields CASSQAPGFSYEQYF.